This T cell receptor (beta chain) was sequenced for a study of CD8+CD57+ T cells in acquired aplastic anemia. This clonotype has a handful of counts. Its antigen is unknown. Broader study findings: Patients and controls had in common twenty-nine CD8+ CDR3 sequences.

The CDR3 covers 14 residues. Losses at the gene ends were 3 bases for V and 6 bases for J; bases not matched to a gene: 9. The germline CDR1 and CDR2 sequences are DFQATT and SNEGSKA (reference sequence). TCR beta VDJ and CDR3 profiles were obtained from a genomic DNA template. TCRdb analysed the reads with MiXCR anew, one entry per CDR3 protein. The sample records just over 200,000 distinct CDR3 sequences, 60% to 80% being singletons. For sequencing, patients were chosen who had shown expansion of CD8+CD57+ cells by flow cytometry. Every patient had severe acquired aplastic anemia. This receptor was obtained from a human donor with aplastic anemia. The source material was sorted CD4+, CD8+, or CD8+CD57+ T cells (not recorded which) from PBMCs. The gene calls are TRBV20-1 and TRBJ2-7; 9 bases align to TRBD2. The CDR3 loop is CSARPTTSGIEQYF. CDR3 DNA: TGCAGTGCTAGGCCAACGACTAGCGGAATCGAGCAGTACTTC.